The rows below give T cell receptor beta chains drawn from one sample of a study of shared clonotypes between healthy human individuals. Assay: immunoSEQ multiplex PCR; the TCRdb copy retains only in-frame clones and omits some. The sample has hundreds of thousands of clones; around three quarters are singletons. Source material: memory CD4+ T cells sorted from blood. These receptor sequences come from a woman aged 30 to 39 in good health. The CDR3 runs from the conserved cysteine through the conserved F or W. The order of the fields is CDR3 protein, CDR3 DNA, J gene, D gene, clone size, V gene. The D gene is left open where the match is weak. Clone size is not always given. Where it is, it says once, few, many or a class for expanded clones.

CDR3 protein: CASSEYSGTGYNEQFF; CDR3 DNA: TGCGCCAGCAGCGAATATTCCGGGACAGGGTACAATGAGCAGTTCTTC; J gene: TRBJ2-1; D gene: TRBD1; clone size: few; V gene: TRBV5-1
CDR3 protein: CAWSAGGAGIPYEQYF; CDR3 DNA: TGTGCCTGGAGTGCCGGGGGGGCCGGGATCCCCTACGAGCAGTACTTC; J gene: TRBJ2-7; D gene: TRBD2; clone size: -; V gene: TRBV30
CDR3 protein: CASTQREVTGYTF; CDR3 DNA: TGTGCCAGCACCCAGAGAGAGGTTACCGGCTACACCTTC; J gene: TRBJ1-2; D gene: -; clone size: few; V gene: TRBV2
CDR3 protein: CAWSVQGKGGYTF; CDR3 DNA: TGTGCCTGGAGTGTGCAGGGGAAGGGAGGCTACACCTTC; J gene: TRBJ1-2; D gene: -; clone size: -; V gene: TRBV30
CDR3 protein: CASSYDHEQYF; CDR3 DNA: TGTGCCAGCTCATACGACCACGAGCAGTACTTC; J gene: TRBJ2-7; D gene: -; clone size: once; V gene: TRBV18
CDR3 protein: CASSYSSGRMNTEAFF; CDR3 DNA: TGTGCCAGCAGTTACTCGTCAGGAAGAATGAACACTGAAGCTTTCTTT; J gene: TRBJ1-1; D gene: -; clone size: -; V gene: TRBV6-5
CDR3 protein: CATSGQGARAFF; CDR3 DNA: TGTGCCACCTCGGGACAGGGAGCTCGAGCTTTCTTT; J gene: TRBJ1-1; D gene: TRBD1; clone size: -; V gene: TRBV4-2
CDR3 protein: CASSLGLSPSNTDTQYF; CDR3 DNA: TGTGCCAGCAGCTTGGGATTGTCCCCATCAAACACAGATACGCAGTATTTT; J gene: TRBJ2-3; D gene: -; clone size: few; V gene: TRBV5-4
CDR3 protein: CASSRNDYEQYF; CDR3 DNA: TGTGCCAGCAGCCGCAACGACTACGAGCAGTACTTC; J gene: TRBJ2-7; D gene: -; clone size: -; V gene: TRBV5-5
CDR3 protein: CASSQAGQGASGANVLTF; CDR3 DNA: TGCGCCAGCAGCCAAGCGGGACAGGGCGCCTCTGGGGCCAACGTCCTGACTTTC; J gene: TRBJ2-6; D gene: TRBD1; clone size: once; V gene: TRBV4-1
CDR3 protein: CAWSPGQGSRGTEAFF; CDR3 DNA: TGTGCCTGGAGTCCGGGACAGGGGTCGCGGGGCACTGAAGCTTTCTTT; J gene: TRBJ1-1; D gene: TRBD1; clone size: -; V gene: TRBV30
CDR3 protein: CASSRPEQGGYEQYF; CDR3 DNA: TGCGCCAGCAGCCGCCCGGAGCAGGGAGGCTACGAGCAGTACTTC; J gene: TRBJ2-7; D gene: -; clone size: -; V gene: TRBV5-1
CDR3 protein: CASSENLGHGNTEAFF; CDR3 DNA: TGTGCCAGCAGTGAGAATTTGGGACACGGGAACACTGAAGCTTTCTTT; J gene: TRBJ1-1; D gene: -; clone size: -; V gene: TRBV25-1
CDR3 protein: CASSGTDRDNEKLFF; CDR3 DNA: TGTGCCAGCAGCGGGACCGACAGGGATAATGAAAAACTGTTTTTT; J gene: TRBJ1-4; D gene: TRBD1; clone size: -; V gene: TRBV13
CDR3 protein: CAISGGTKNTEAFF; CDR3 DNA: TGTGCCATCTCGGGGGGCACTAAGAACACTGAAGCTTTCTTT; J gene: TRBJ1-1; D gene: -; clone size: -; V gene: TRBV10-3
CDR3 protein: CASRHDREQYF; CDR3 DNA: TGTGCCAGCAGACACGACAGAGAGCAGTACTTC; J gene: TRBJ2-7; D gene: -; clone size: -; V gene: TRBV6-5
CDR3 protein: CASSIILASEQFF; CDR3 DNA: TGTGCCAGTAGTATTATACTGGCAAGTGAGCAGTTCTTC; J gene: TRBJ2-1; D gene: -; clone size: -; V gene: TRBV19
CDR3 protein: CASGVHRGAYEQYF; CDR3 DNA: TGTGCCAGCGGAGTCCACAGGGGGGCCTACGAGCAGTACTTC; J gene: TRBJ2-7; D gene: TRBD1; clone size: -; V gene: TRBV2
CDR3 protein: CASSDSAYGSYNEQFF; CDR3 DNA: TGTGCCAGCAGTGACTCGGCCTATGGCTCCTACAATGAGCAGTTCTTC; J gene: TRBJ2-1; D gene: -; clone size: -; V gene: TRBV6-4
CDR3 protein: CASSRGQGLYTEAFF; CDR3 DNA: TGTGCCAGTAGTCGGGGACAGGGTCTATACACTGAAGCTTTCTTT; J gene: TRBJ1-1; D gene: TRBD1; clone size: -; V gene: TRBV28
CDR3 protein: CASSHPFGGRSSYNEQFF; CDR3 DNA: TGTGCCAGTAGTCACCCATTTGGGGGCAGAAGCTCCTACAATGAGCAGTTCTTC; J gene: TRBJ2-1; D gene: -; clone size: -; V gene: TRBV19
CDR3 protein: CASSFGGSGGTQYF; CDR3 DNA: TGTGCCAGCAGCTTTGGCGGGAGTGGCGGTACGCAGTATTTT; J gene: TRBJ2-3; D gene: TRBD2; clone size: -; V gene: TRBV7-2
CDR3 protein: CASSDEAGSTEAFF; CDR3 DNA: TGTGCCAGCAGTGACGAGGCGGGTAGCACTGAAGCTTTCTTT; J gene: TRBJ1-1; D gene: -; clone size: many; V gene: TRBV6-4
CDR3 protein: CASSSDSLAYNEQFF; CDR3 DNA: TGCGCCAGCAGCTCGGACAGCTTAGCGTACAATGAGCAGTTCTTC; J gene: TRBJ2-1; D gene: -; clone size: -; V gene: TRBV5-1
CDR3 protein: CASSSPLEQFF; CDR3 DNA: TGTGCCAGCAGCTCCCCCCTTGAGCAGTTCTTC; J gene: TRBJ2-1; D gene: -; clone size: -; V gene: TRBV6-5
CDR3 protein: CASSPRGSGTSGRFYEQYF; CDR3 DNA: TGTGCCAGCAGCCCCCGCGGATCGGGGACTAGCGGGAGGTTCTACGAGCAGTACTTC; J gene: TRBJ2-7; D gene: TRBD2; clone size: -; V gene: TRBV5-4
CDR3 protein: CASSARGQASGANVLTF; CDR3 DNA: TGTGCCAGCAGCGCGCGTGGACAGGCCTCTGGGGCCAACGTCCTGACTTTC; J gene: TRBJ2-6; D gene: TRBD1; clone size: -; V gene: TRBV7-2
CDR3 protein: CASSNIKQGAHLAEQFF; CDR3 DNA: TGTGCCAGTAGTAACATAAAACAGGGGGCGCATTTGGCTGAGCAGTTCTTC; J gene: TRBJ2-1; D gene: TRBD1; clone size: -; V gene: TRBV19
CDR3 protein: CASSKGMYRGSYEQYF; CDR3 DNA: TGTGCCAGCAGCAAAGGGATGTACAGGGGCTCGTACGAGCAGTACTTC; J gene: TRBJ2-7; D gene: -; clone size: -; V gene: TRBV21-1
CDR3 protein: CASSEYRLTQYF; CDR3 DNA: TGTGCCAGCAGTGAATATAGATTGACCCAGTACTTC; J gene: TRBJ2-5; D gene: -; clone size: -; V gene: TRBV25-1
CDR3 protein: CASSSNGQSSTDTQYF; CDR3 DNA: TGCGCCAGCAGCTCAAATGGACAGTCTAGCACAGATACGCAGTATTTT; J gene: TRBJ2-3; D gene: -; clone size: -; V gene: TRBV5-1
CDR3 protein: CASSLAGAGTDTQYF; CDR3 DNA: TGTGCCAGCAGCTTAGCGGGAGCGGGCACAGATACGCAGTATTTT; J gene: TRBJ2-3; D gene: -; clone size: -; V gene: TRBV7-9